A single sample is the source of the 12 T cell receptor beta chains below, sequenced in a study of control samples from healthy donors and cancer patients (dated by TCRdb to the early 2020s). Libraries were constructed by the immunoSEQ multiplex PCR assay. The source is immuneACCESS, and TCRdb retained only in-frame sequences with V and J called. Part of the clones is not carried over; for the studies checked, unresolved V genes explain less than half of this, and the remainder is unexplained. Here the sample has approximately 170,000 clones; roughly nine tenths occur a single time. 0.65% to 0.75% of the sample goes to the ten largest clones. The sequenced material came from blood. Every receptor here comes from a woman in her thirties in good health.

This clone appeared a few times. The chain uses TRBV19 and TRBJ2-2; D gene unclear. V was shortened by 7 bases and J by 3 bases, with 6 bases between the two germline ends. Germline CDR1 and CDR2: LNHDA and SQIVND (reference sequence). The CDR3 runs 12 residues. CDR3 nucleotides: TGTGCCAGTAATCGGGACACCGGGGAGCTGTTTTTT. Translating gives CASNRDTGELFF.

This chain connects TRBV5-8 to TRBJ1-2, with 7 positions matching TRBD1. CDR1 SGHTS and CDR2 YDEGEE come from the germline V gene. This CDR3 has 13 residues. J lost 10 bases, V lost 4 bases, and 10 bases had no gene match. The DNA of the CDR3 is TGTGCCAGCAGCCGGAGGGGGACAGATTCCTACACCTTC. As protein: CASSRRGTDSYTF.

The CDR3 nucleotides are TGTGCCAGCTCACCGGTCACAACTAGCGGGCATCTAGCCAAAAACATTCAGTACTTC. This encodes CASSPVTTSGHLAKNIQYF. This chain joins TRBV18 and TRBJ2-4; 9 bases are a match to TRBD2. The V segment lost 3 bases and the J segment 0 bases; nucleotides outside the gene matches: 12. The CDR3 length is 19 residues. Germline V gene data show CDR1 as KGHSH and CDR2 as LQKENI.

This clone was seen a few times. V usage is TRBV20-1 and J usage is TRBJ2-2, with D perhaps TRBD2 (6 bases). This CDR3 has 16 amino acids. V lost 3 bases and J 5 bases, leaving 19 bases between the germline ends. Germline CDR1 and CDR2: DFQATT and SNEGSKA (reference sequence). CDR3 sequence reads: CSASNRESSRTGELFF. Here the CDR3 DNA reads TGCAGTGCTAGTAATCGGGAGAGCTCGCGGACCGGGGAGCTGTTTTTT.

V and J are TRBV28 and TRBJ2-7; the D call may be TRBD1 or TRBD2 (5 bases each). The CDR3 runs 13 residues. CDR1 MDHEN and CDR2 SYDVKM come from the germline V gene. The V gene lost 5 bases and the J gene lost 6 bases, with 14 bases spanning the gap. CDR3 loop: CASSMGVMLEQYF. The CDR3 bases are TGTGCCAGCAGTATGGGGGTAATGCTCGAGCAGTACTTC. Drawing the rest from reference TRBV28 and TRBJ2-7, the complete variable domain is DVKVTQSSRYLVKRTGEKVFLECVQDMDHENMFWYRQDPGLGLRLIYFSYDVKMKEKGDIPEGYSVSREKKERFSLILESASTNQTSMYLCASSMGVMLEQYFGPGTRLTVT.

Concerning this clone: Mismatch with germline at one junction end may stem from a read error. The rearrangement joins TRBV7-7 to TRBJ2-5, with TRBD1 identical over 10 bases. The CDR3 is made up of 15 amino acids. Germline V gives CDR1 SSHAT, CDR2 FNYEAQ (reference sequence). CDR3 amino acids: CASSWGTGEQETQYF. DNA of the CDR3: TGTGCTAGCAGCTGGGGGACAGGGGAACAAGAGACCCAGTACTTC.

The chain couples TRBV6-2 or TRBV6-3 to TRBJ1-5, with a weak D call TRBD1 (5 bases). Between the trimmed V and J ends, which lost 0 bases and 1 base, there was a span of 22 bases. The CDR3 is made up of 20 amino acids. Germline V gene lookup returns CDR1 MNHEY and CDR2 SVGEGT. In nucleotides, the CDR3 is TGTGCCAGCAGTTACTCGGGTTTCGGACAAACCAAAGGGAGCAATCAGCCCCAGCATTTT. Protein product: CASSYSGFGQTKGSNQPQHF.

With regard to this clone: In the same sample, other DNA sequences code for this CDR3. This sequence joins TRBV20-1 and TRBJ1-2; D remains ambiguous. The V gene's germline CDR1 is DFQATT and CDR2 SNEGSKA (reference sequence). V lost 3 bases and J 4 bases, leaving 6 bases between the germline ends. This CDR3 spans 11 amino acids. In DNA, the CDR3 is TGCAGTGCTAGGGCGGGCTATGGCTACACCTTC. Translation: CSARAGYGYTF.

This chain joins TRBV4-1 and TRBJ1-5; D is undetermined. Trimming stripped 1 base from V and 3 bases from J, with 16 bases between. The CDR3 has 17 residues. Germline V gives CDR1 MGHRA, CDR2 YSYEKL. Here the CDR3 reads CASSQAKRTVTNQPQHF. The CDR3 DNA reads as TGCGCCAGCAGCCAAGCAAAACGGACCGTCACCAATCAGCCCCAGCATTTT.

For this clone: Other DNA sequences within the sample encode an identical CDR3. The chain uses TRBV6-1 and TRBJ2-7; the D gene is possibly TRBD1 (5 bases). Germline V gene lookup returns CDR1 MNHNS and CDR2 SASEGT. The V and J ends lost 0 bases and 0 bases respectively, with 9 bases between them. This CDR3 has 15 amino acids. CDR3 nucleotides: TGTGCCAGCAGTGAAGCCTGGGGCAGCTCCTACGAGCAGTACTTC. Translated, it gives CASSEAWGSSYEQYF.

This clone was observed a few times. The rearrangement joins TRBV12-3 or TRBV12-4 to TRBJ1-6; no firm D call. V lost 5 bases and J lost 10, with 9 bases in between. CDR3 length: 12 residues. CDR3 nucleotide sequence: TGTGCCAGCAGTCACGGACGATCACCCCTCCACTTT. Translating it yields CASSHGRSPLHF.

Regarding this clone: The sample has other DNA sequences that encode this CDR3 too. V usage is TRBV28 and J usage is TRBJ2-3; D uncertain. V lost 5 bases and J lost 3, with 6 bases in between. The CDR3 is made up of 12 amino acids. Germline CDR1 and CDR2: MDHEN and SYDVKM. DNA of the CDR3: TGTGCCAGCAGTACTCCAACAGATACGCAGTATTTT. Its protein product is CASSTPTDTQYF.